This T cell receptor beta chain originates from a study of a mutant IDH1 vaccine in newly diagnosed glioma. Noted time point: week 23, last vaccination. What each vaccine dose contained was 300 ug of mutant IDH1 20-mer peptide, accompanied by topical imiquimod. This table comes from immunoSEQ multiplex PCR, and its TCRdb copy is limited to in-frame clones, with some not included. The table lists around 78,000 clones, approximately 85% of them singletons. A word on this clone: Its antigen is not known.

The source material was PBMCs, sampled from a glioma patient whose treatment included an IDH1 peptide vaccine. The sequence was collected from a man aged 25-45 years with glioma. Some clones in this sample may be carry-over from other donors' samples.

The CDR3 nucleotides are TGTGCCAGCAGGGCCAGCGGGGGGCCCCTCGGCACAGATACGCAGTATTTT. Translating gives CASRASGGPLGTDTQYF. This chain uses TRBV2 with TRBJ2-3; 9 bases align to TRBD2. The CDR3 sequence is 17 residues long. Germline trimming cut 6 bases from V and 1 base from J; bases unmatched to any gene: 11. Germline lookup yields CDR1 SNHLY and CDR2 FYNNEI. Full variable domain (remainder filled in from reference TRBV2 and TRBJ2-3): EPEVTQTPSHQVTQMGQEVILRCVPISNHLYFYWYRQILGQKVEFLVSFYNNEISEKSEIFDDQFSVERPDGSNFTLKIRSTKLEDSAMYFCASRASGGPLGTDTQYFGPGTRLTVL.